The 16 T cell receptor beta chains in this list originate from one sample, sequenced in a study of CD8 T cells in Susac syndrome. With random hexamers, reverse transcription was performed on roughly 0.45 to 1 ug of RNA. TCRdb reanalysed the immunoSEQ multiplex PCR reads using MiXCR and keeps one entry per CDR3 protein. Of about 150,000 distinct CDR3 sequences listed, 94% are singletons. The sample comprised CD4+ T cells from PBMCs. Receptor source: a human donor in good health.

The chain employs TRBV5-1 and TRBJ1-2, with D maybe TRBD1 (6 bases). CDR3 size: 12 residues. V was cut by 3 bases and J by 5 bases, with 8 bases left in between. Germline CDR1 and CDR2: SGHRS and YFSETQ. This CDR3 is CASSSGQYGYTF. CDR3 in DNA: TGCGCCAGCAGCTCCGGACAGTATGGCTACACCTTC.

This chain joins TRBV12-3 or TRBV12-4 and TRBJ2-7, with 7 bases fitting TRBD2. Unmatched junction bases numbered 2, after V lost 3 bases and J lost 0 bases. This CDR3 has 14 amino acids. CDR3 residues: CASSLGGYSYEQYF. The CDR3 DNA follows: TGTGCCAGCAGTTTGGGAGGGTACTCCTACGAGCAGTACTTC.

This clonotype was seen only once. This chain links TRBV3-1 with TRBJ2-7; 10 nucleotides align to TRBD2. CDR1 is LGHDT and CDR2 is YNNKEL in the germline V gene (reference sequence). Trimming removed 2 bases from V and 3 bases from J; junction bases left unmatched: 4. This CDR3 is 15 amino acids long. The CDR3, as DNA: TGTGCCAGCAGCCAAAATCTAGCGGGGGTCTACGAGCAGTACTTC. As protein: CASSQNLAGVYEQYF.

V and J are TRBV27 and TRBJ2-7, with D perhaps TRBD2 (6 bases). The CDR3 extends over 14 amino acids. The V gene lost 6 bases and the J gene lost 2 bases, with 14 bases spanning the gap. Germline V CDR1 and CDR2: MNHEY, SMNVEV (reference sequence). CDR3 sequence: CASRMIAEPYEQYF. The DNA of the CDR3 is TGTGCCAGCAGGATGATAGCGGAACCCTACGAGCAGTACTTC.

This chain joins TRBV6-1 and TRBJ1-1; no definite D call. V was cut by 0 bases and J by 13 bases, with 0 bases left in between. Germline V lookup: CDR1 MNHNS, CDR2 SASEGT. The CDR3 has 8 amino acids. The CDR3 protein is CASSEAFF. Written as DNA, the CDR3 is TGTGCCAGCAGTGAAGCTTTCTTT.

This chain uses TRBV12-3 or TRBV12-4 with TRBJ2-7, with unresolved D. The CDR3 is 12 residues long. Trimming removed 2 bases at V and 4 bases at J, with 6 bases between. CDR3 region: CASSLRSYEQYF. In DNA form, the CDR3 reads TGTGCCAGCAGTTTAAGATCTTACGAGCAGTACTTC.

This clonotype was recorded only once. This chain uses TRBV12-3 or TRBV12-4 with TRBJ2-5; 8 bases fit TRBD1. Unmatched junction bases numbered 7, after V lost 6 bases and J lost 1 base. The CDR3 is 15 residues long. The CDR3 loop reads CASRPGQGPQETQYF. CDR3 coding DNA: TGTGCCAGCAGGCCTGGACAGGGACCCCAAGAGACCCAGTACTTC.

This clonotype has a single count. J is TRBJ2-7 and V is TRBV5-1, with unresolved D. V was clipped by 1 base and J by 6 bases, with 8 bases between them. Germline CDR1 reads SGHRS; CDR2 reads YFSETQ. CDR3 length: 12 residues. DNA for the CDR3: TGCGCCAGCAGCTTGCCTAGTGCCGAGCAGTACTTC. This codes for CASSLPSAEQYF.

This chain joins TRBV5-1 and TRBJ2-7; tentative D call: TRBD1 (5 bases). Trimming shortened V by 0 bases and J by 2 bases, and 9 bases separated the two germline ends. The CDR3 is 14 amino acids. Germline assignment: CDR1 SGHRS and CDR2 YFSETQ. DNA of the CDR3: TGCGCCAGCAGCTTGGGGACAACCACCTACGAGCAGTACTTC. Translating gives CASSLGTTTYEQYF.

V is TRBV24-1 and J is TRBJ1-1, with no clear D. The CDR3 runs 11 residues. Germline values: CDR1 KGHDR, CDR2 SFDVKD. V dropped 0 bases and J dropped 11 bases, with 6 bases sitting between them. CDR3 residues: CATSDLQRAFF. The CDR3 DNA reads TGTGCCACCAGTGATTTGCAACGTGCTTTCTTT.

The CDR3 region is CASRPTATNEKLFF. The CDR3 nucleotides read TGTGCCAGCAGGCCGACAGCAACTAATGAAAAACTGTTTTTT. The J gene is TRBJ1-4, the V gene TRBV28; tentatively, D is TRBD1 (5 bases). The CDR3 totals 14 residues. Trimming removed 6 bases at V and 0 bases at J, with 8 bases between. In germline, CDR1 is MDHEN, CDR2 SYDVKM.

The genes are TRBV24-1 and TRBJ2-7; the match to TRBD1 covers 9 bases. The V gene's germline CDR1 is KGHDR and CDR2 SFDVKD. This CDR3 is built from 17 residues. V lost 7 bases and J lost 4; bases outside the gene matches: 16. CDR3 sequence: CATSTLRSRGQGYEQYF. Written as DNA, the CDR3 is TGTGCCACCAGCACGCTCCGGTCCCGGGGACAGGGTTACGAGCAGTACTTC.

On this clonotype: The junction departs from germline at one end; a sequencing error may be responsible. The rearrangement uses TRBV5-1 and TRBJ2-7, with TRBD1 matching over 8 bases. Germline lookup yields CDR1 SGHRS and CDR2 YFSETQ. This CDR3 contains 13 residues. The CDR3 sequence is CASSRDRGYEQYF. The DNA for the CDR3 is TGTGCCAGCAGCCGTGACAGGGGCTACGAGCAGTACTTC.

The chain links TRBV2 to TRBJ2-7; weak D call: TRBD2 (5 bases). From germline, CDR1 is SNHLY and CDR2 FYNNEI. This CDR3 is 13 amino acids long. Deletions cut 5 bases from V and 2 bases from J, with 10 bases between. The CDR3 DNA sequence: TGTGCCAGCAGTTGGACTGATCCCTACGAGCAGTACTTC. This encodes CASSWTDPYEQYF.

This chain joins TRBV12-3 or TRBV12-4 and TRBJ1-5; D remains unclear. Trimming took 5 bases from V and 9 from J, leaving 17 bases between them. The CDR3 extends over 14 amino acids. CDR3 region: CASSLRETYRPQHF. The CDR3 nucleotides are TGTGCCAGCAGTCTCCGGGAGACCTATCGGCCCCAGCATTTT.

The rearrangement joins TRBV29-1 to TRBJ2-5; 7 bases line up with TRBD1. The CDR3 sequence is 14 residues long. From germline, CDR1 is SQVTM and CDR2 ANQGSEA. J lost 5 bases, V lost 7 bases, and 13 bases had no gene match. This CDR3 is CSGRDRVVSETQYF. CDR3 in DNA: TGCAGCGGGCGTGACAGGGTTGTTTCGGAGACCCAGTACTTC.